Listed below are T cell receptor beta chains from one sample, sequenced in a study of OX40 agonist ivuxolimab in advanced cancers. Here immunoSEQ multiplex PCR was the method, and the copy in TCRdb shows in-frame clones only, minus some. The sample carries 45,000 to 60,000 clones, approximately 91% recorded once. Sequenced here: CD4+ or CD8+ T cells sorted from blood, sampled in a trial of the OX40 agonist ivuxolimab. The receptors were sampled from an adult with an advanced solid tumor such as melanoma, head and neck, liver or kidney cancer. CDR3s include the opening cysteine and the closing phenylalanine or tryptophan. Each record gives: D gene, V gene, clone size, CDR3 length, J gene, CDR3 protein, CDR3 DNA. D genes are given only for firm matches. Clone size is not always given. Where it is, it says once, few, many or a class for expanded clones.

d_call: TRBD1
v_call: TRBV5-1
clone_size: .
cdr3_length: 14
j_call: TRBJ1-1
cdr3_aa: CASSFDRGLTEAFF
cdr3_nt: TGCGCCAGCAGCTTTGACAGGGGGCTTACTGAAGCTTTCTTT

d_call: .
v_call: TRBV29-1
clone_size: .
cdr3_length: 14
j_call: TRBJ2-4
cdr3_aa: CSVRQGGVMDIQYF
cdr3_nt: TGCAGCGTTCGGCAGGGTGGCGTTATGGACATTCAGTACTTC

d_call: TRBD2
v_call: TRBV4-2
clone_size: once
cdr3_length: 13
j_call: TRBJ2-1
cdr3_aa: CASSQEGGREQFF
cdr3_nt: TGTGCCAGCAGCCAAGAGGGAGGGAGGGAGCAGTTCTTC

d_call: .
v_call: TRBV19
clone_size: .
cdr3_length: 15
j_call: TRBJ2-1
cdr3_aa: CAREGGQDSYNEQFF
cdr3_nt: TGTGCCAGAGAGGGGGGCCAGGACTCCTACAATGAGCAGTTCTTC

d_call: .
v_call: TRBV6-5
clone_size: .
cdr3_length: 15
j_call: TRBJ2-7
cdr3_aa: CASSYSSPRHYEQYF
cdr3_nt: TGTGCCAGCAGTTACTCGAGTCCACGCCACTACGAGCAGTACTTC

d_call: TRBD1
v_call: TRBV5-8
clone_size: .
cdr3_length: 15
j_call: TRBJ2-1
cdr3_aa: CASSLNRGQGGEQFF
cdr3_nt: TGTGCCAGCAGCTTGAACAGGGGGCAGGGTGGTGAGCAGTTCTTC

d_call: .
v_call: TRBV18
clone_size: .
cdr3_length: 12
j_call: TRBJ2-7
cdr3_aa: CASSPSGLEQYF
cdr3_nt: TGTGCCAGCTCACCTTCCGGCCTCGAGCAGTACTTC

d_call: .
v_call: TRBV9
clone_size: .
cdr3_length: 17
j_call: TRBJ2-2
cdr3_aa: CASSVFWTAFNTGELFF
cdr3_nt: TGTGCCAGCAGCGTCTTCTGGACAGCATTTAACACCGGGGAGCTGTTTTTT

d_call: TRBD2
v_call: TRBV27
clone_size: .
cdr3_length: 14
j_call: TRBJ2-7
cdr3_aa: CASGITAGGHYQYF
cdr3_nt: TGTGCCAGTGGGATAACAGCGGGAGGCCATTATCAGTACTTC

d_call: TRBD2
v_call: TRBV19
clone_size: .
cdr3_length: 13
j_call: TRBJ2-4
cdr3_aa: CASSPTLAGPRHF
cdr3_nt: TGTGCCAGTAGTCCAACTCTAGCGGGCCCTCGTCACTTC

d_call: TRBD1
v_call: TRBV5-4
clone_size: .
cdr3_length: 14
j_call: TRBJ1-4
cdr3_aa: CASRIRDRDEKLFF
cdr3_nt: TGTGCCAGCAGGATCCGGGACAGGGACGAAAAACTGTTTTTT

d_call: .
v_call: TRBV18
clone_size: once
cdr3_length: 12
j_call: TRBJ1-2
cdr3_aa: CASSESGGGYTF
cdr3_nt: TGTGCCAGCTCAGAATCAGGAGGCGGCTACACCTTC

d_call: TRBD1
v_call: TRBV11-3
clone_size: .
cdr3_length: 13
j_call: TRBJ2-7
cdr3_aa: CASSGRTGSEQYF
cdr3_nt: TGTGCCAGCAGCGGGCGGACAGGGAGCGAGCAGTACTTC

d_call: TRBD1
v_call: TRBV18
clone_size: .
cdr3_length: 16
j_call: TRBJ1-1
cdr3_aa: CASSPQNDRGGTEAFF
cdr3_nt: TGTGCCAGCTCACCACAAAACGACAGGGGCGGCACTGAAGCTTTCTTT

d_call: TRBD2
v_call: TRBV27
clone_size: .
cdr3_length: 18
j_call: TRBJ2-3
cdr3_aa: CASSPRGVAGVKTDTQYF
cdr3_nt: TGTGCCAGCAGTCCCCGGGGGGTAGCGGGAGTCAAAACAGATACGCAGTATTTT

d_call: .
v_call: TRBV27
clone_size: once
cdr3_length: 17
j_call: TRBJ2-1
cdr3_aa: CASSSLLGGYSYNEQFF
cdr3_nt: TGTGCCAGCAGCTCTCTTCTGGGGGGCTACTCATACAATGAGCAGTTCTTC

d_call: .
v_call: TRBV6-1
clone_size: .
cdr3_length: 13
j_call: TRBJ2-5
cdr3_aa: CATGVGYQETQYF
cdr3_nt: TGTGCCACCGGGGTAGGGTACCAAGAGACCCAGTACTTC

d_call: TRBD2
v_call: TRBV29-1
clone_size: .
cdr3_length: 13
j_call: TRBJ2-2
cdr3_aa: CSVATSGSGELFF
cdr3_nt: TGCAGCGTTGCGACTAGCGGGAGCGGGGAGCTGTTTTTT

d_call: .
v_call: TRBV4-3
clone_size: few
cdr3_length: 15
j_call: TRBJ2-7
cdr3_aa: CASSQGQTTFYEQYF
cdr3_nt: TGCGCCAGCAGCCAAGGTCAGACAACTTTCTACGAGCAGTACTTC

d_call: TRBD1
v_call: TRBV2
clone_size: .
cdr3_length: 13
j_call: TRBJ1-2
cdr3_aa: CASRRDRDYGYTF
cdr3_nt: TGTGCCAGCAGAAGAGACAGGGACTATGGCTACACCTTC

d_call: .
v_call: TRBV9
clone_size: .
cdr3_length: 16
j_call: TRBJ2-3
cdr3_aa: CASSVGNPGPTDTQYF
cdr3_nt: TGTGCCAGCAGCGTAGGAAACCCGGGACCCACAGATACGCAGTATTTT

d_call: .
v_call: TRBV7-9
clone_size: .
cdr3_length: 15
j_call: TRBJ2-2
cdr3_aa: CASSLLASNTGELFF
cdr3_nt: TGTGCCAGCAGCTTATTGGCTTCGAACACCGGGGAGCTGTTTTTT

d_call: TRBD1
v_call: TRBV30
clone_size: .
cdr3_length: 17
j_call: TRBJ1-6
cdr3_aa: CAWSKTGISPYNSPLHF
cdr3_nt: TGTGCCTGGAGTAAGACAGGGATCTCACCTTATAATTCACCCCTCCACTTT

d_call: .
v_call: TRBV11-3
clone_size: .
cdr3_length: 12
j_call: TRBJ2-3
cdr3_aa: CASSQAQITQYF
cdr3_nt: TGTGCCAGCAGCCAAGCACAGATTACGCAGTATTTT

d_call: .
v_call: TRBV11-2
clone_size: once
cdr3_length: 16
j_call: TRBJ2-6
cdr3_aa: CASSSGRSSGANVLTF
cdr3_nt: TGTGCCAGCAGCTCCGGACGGAGCTCTGGGGCCAACGTCCTGACTTTC

d_call: .
v_call: TRBV5-1
clone_size: .
cdr3_length: 14
j_call: TRBJ2-1
cdr3_aa: CASSLEGPGAEQFF
cdr3_nt: TGCGCCAGCAGCTTGGAGGGACCGGGGGCTGAGCAGTTCTTC

d_call: .
v_call: TRBV11-3
clone_size: .
cdr3_length: 15
j_call: TRBJ2-5
cdr3_aa: CASSLDPGGAETQYF
cdr3_nt: TGTGCCAGCAGCTTAGATCCAGGTGGGGCAGAGACCCAGTACTTC

d_call: .
v_call: TRBV4-3
clone_size: few
cdr3_length: 12
j_call: TRBJ2-5
cdr3_aa: CASSQDRETQYF
cdr3_nt: TGCGCCAGCAGCCAAGATCGAGAGACCCAGTACTTC

d_call: .
v_call: TRBV11-3
clone_size: .
cdr3_length: 13
j_call: TRBJ2-1
cdr3_aa: CASSFLGGNEQFF
cdr3_nt: TGTGCCAGCAGTTTCCTTGGGGGCAATGAGCAGTTCTTC

d_call: .
v_call: TRBV9
clone_size: .
cdr3_length: 15
j_call: TRBJ1-1
cdr3_aa: CASSVKTGMDTEAFF
cdr3_nt: TGTGCCAGCAGCGTAAAAACAGGTATGGACACTGAAGCTTTCTTT

d_call: .
v_call: TRBV7-9
clone_size: .
cdr3_length: 13
j_call: TRBJ2-7
cdr3_aa: CASSLEGPREQYF
cdr3_nt: TGTGCCAGCAGCTTAGAGGGGCCCCGGGAGCAGTACTTC

d_call: TRBD1
v_call: TRBV7-8
clone_size: .
cdr3_length: 13
j_call: TRBJ1-1
cdr3_aa: CASSLDRGYRAFF
cdr3_nt: TGTGCCAGCAGCTTGGACAGGGGGTATAGAGCTTTCTTT

d_call: .
v_call: TRBV10-1
clone_size: few
cdr3_length: 17
j_call: TRBJ2-7
cdr3_aa: CASSESIEKRSSYEQYF
cdr3_nt: TGCGCCAGCAGTGAGTCGATCGAGAAGCGGAGCTCCTACGAGCAGTACTTC

d_call: .
v_call: TRBV10-3
clone_size: .
cdr3_length: 13
j_call: TRBJ2-3
cdr3_aa: CAISVDIFDTQYF
cdr3_nt: TGTGCCATCAGTGTGGACATCTTTGATACGCAGTATTTT

d_call: .
v_call: TRBV10-3
clone_size: once
cdr3_length: 16
j_call: TRBJ1-2
cdr3_aa: CAISESLGGDYYGYTF
cdr3_nt: TGTGCCATCAGTGAGTCCCTTGGGGGAGATTACTATGGCTACACCTTC

d_call: .
v_call: TRBV4-2
clone_size: .
cdr3_length: 17
j_call: TRBJ2-6
cdr3_aa: CASSQDWKRSGANVLTF
cdr3_nt: TGTGCCAGCAGCCAAGATTGGAAGCGCTCTGGGGCCAACGTCCTGACTTTC

d_call: .
v_call: TRBV19
clone_size: .
cdr3_length: 16
j_call: TRBJ1-2
cdr3_aa: CASSISRAGTSSGYTF
cdr3_nt: TGTGCCAGTAGTATCTCCAGGGCCGGCACCTCTAGCGGCTACACCTTC

d_call: TRBD2
v_call: TRBV5-5
clone_size: .
cdr3_length: 16
j_call: TRBJ2-7
cdr3_aa: CASSAGLAGRIYEQYF
cdr3_nt: TGTGCCAGCAGCGCCGGACTAGCGGGGAGAATCTACGAGCAGTACTTC

d_call: .
v_call: TRBV6-5
clone_size: .
cdr3_length: 15
j_call: TRBJ2-1
cdr3_aa: CASSYYQMSANEQFF
cdr3_nt: TGTGCCAGCAGTTACTATCAGATGTCCGCCAATGAGCAGTTCTTC

d_call: .
v_call: TRBV7-8
clone_size: once
cdr3_length: 16
j_call: TRBJ1-5
cdr3_aa: CASSLEGRLVHQPQHF
cdr3_nt: TGTGCCAGCAGCTTAGAAGGCAGACTGGTACATCAGCCCCAGCATTTT

d_call: .
v_call: TRBV9
clone_size: .
cdr3_length: 13
j_call: TRBJ1-2
cdr3_aa: CASSNGGLYGYTF
cdr3_nt: TGTGCCAGCAGCAACGGGGGCCTCTATGGCTACACCTTC

d_call: TRBD1
v_call: TRBV18
clone_size: .
cdr3_length: 14
j_call: TRBJ1-1
cdr3_aa: CASSPGTGNTEAFF
cdr3_nt: TGTGCCAGCTCACCAGGGACAGGGAACACTGAAGCTTTCTTT

d_call: .
v_call: TRBV5-4
clone_size: .
cdr3_length: 16
j_call: TRBJ2-2
cdr3_aa: CASSIPGRTNTGELFF
cdr3_nt: TGTGCCAGCAGCATACCGGGACGGACGAACACCGGGGAGCTGTTTTTT

d_call: .
v_call: TRBV7-2
clone_size: once
cdr3_length: 14
j_call: TRBJ2-7
cdr3_aa: CASSLEAYSYEQYF
cdr3_nt: TGTGCCAGCAGCTTAGAGGCCTACTCCTACGAGCAGTACTTC

d_call: .
v_call: TRBV5-1
clone_size: .
cdr3_length: 14
j_call: TRBJ2-7
cdr3_aa: CASSLSGDPHEQYF
cdr3_nt: TGCGCCAGCAGCTTGTCAGGGGATCCCCACGAGCAGTACTTC

d_call: .
v_call: TRBV6-5
clone_size: .
cdr3_length: 14
j_call: TRBJ1-5
cdr3_aa: CASNAGTQAGPQHF
cdr3_nt: TGTGCCAGTAACGCCGGGACGCAAGCGGGGCCCCAGCATTTT

d_call: .
v_call: TRBV10-1
clone_size: .
cdr3_length: 13
j_call: TRBJ2-2
cdr3_aa: CARPERAGGELFF
cdr3_nt: TGCGCCAGGCCCGAGAGGGCCGGCGGGGAGCTGTTTTTT

d_call: .
v_call: TRBV27
clone_size: .
cdr3_length: 12
j_call: TRBJ1-1
cdr3_aa: CASSSGDTEAFF
cdr3_nt: TGTGCCAGCAGTTCGGGGGACACTGAAGCTTTCTTT

d_call: .
v_call: TRBV6-6
clone_size: .
cdr3_length: 12
j_call: TRBJ2-1
cdr3_aa: CASSYTDNEQFF
cdr3_nt: TGTGCCAGCAGTTACACGGACAATGAGCAGTTCTTC

d_call: TRBD1
v_call: TRBV10-3
clone_size: .
cdr3_length: 17
j_call: TRBJ1-2
cdr3_aa: CAISEEGDRGPLRGYTF
cdr3_nt: TGTGCCATCAGTGAGGAGGGGGACAGGGGTCCCTTGAGGGGCTACACCTTC

d_call: TRBD2
v_call: TRBV2
clone_size: .
cdr3_length: 17
j_call: TRBJ2-3
cdr3_aa: CASITGTSGRRADTQYF
cdr3_nt: TGTGCCAGCATAACCGGGACTAGCGGGAGAAGGGCAGATACGCAGTATTTT

d_call: TRBD1
v_call: TRBV18
clone_size: once
cdr3_length: 15
j_call: TRBJ1-1
cdr3_aa: CASSPGQATLTEAFF
cdr3_nt: TGTGCCAGCTCACCGGGACAGGCGACGCTCACTGAAGCTTTCTTT

d_call: .
v_call: TRBV5-1
clone_size: .
cdr3_length: 14
j_call: TRBJ2-1
cdr3_aa: CASSPESSYNEQFF
cdr3_nt: TGCGCCAGCAGCCCCGAAAGCTCCTACAATGAGCAGTTCTTC

d_call: .
v_call: TRBV6-5
clone_size: once
cdr3_length: 12
j_call: TRBJ2-7
cdr3_aa: CASSNTAGEQYF
cdr3_nt: TGTGCCAGCAGTAATACGGCCGGTGAGCAGTACTTC